The text below deals with one TCR beta chain. Its antigen remains undetermined. No quality values exist for individual bases; no much larger clone is one base distant. This sample is part of a study of OX40 agonist ivuxolimab in advanced cancers. In terms of the full investigation: Ivuxolimab, which targeted the costimulatory receptor OX40 (CD134), was an agonistic, fully human IgG2 monoclonal antibody. Intravenous ivuxolimab was administered to patients every 2 weeks at six dose levels: 0.01, 0.1, 0.3, 1.5, 3 and 10 mg/kg. Of the approximately 53 patients in dose escalation, about 19 had hepatocellular carcinoma, approximately 15 had melanoma, 9 had renal cell carcinoma and 9 had head and neck cancer. In the dose-escalation cohort, roughly 82% of patients were male, and the mean age was approximately 60 years with a range of about 23 to 79. Prior anti-PD-1, anti-PD-L1 or anti-CTLA-4 therapy was permitted, and checkpoint inhibitors had been received by roughly 42% of dose-escalation patients. Partial responses occurred in three dose-escalation patients, of whom one had hepatocellular carcinoma and two had cutaneous melanoma. The point of sequencing TCRbeta in the periphery was to test whether ivuxolimab changed TCR sequence diversity and drove clonal T-cell expansion. The paper reports the monotherapy dose-escalation portion (N ≈ 50 patients) of the phase I ivuxolimab trial. Study-wide conclusions, independent of this receptor: At doses from 0.1 to 3.0 mg/kg, clonal expansion was seen in both CD4+ and CD8+ blood T cells between baseline and week 6. In the 0.1-3.0 mg/kg groups, partial responders were among the patients with the lowest normalized peripheral clonal expansion, particularly in CD8+ T cells. On average, CD8+ T cells showed more expanded clones than CD4+ T cells after ivuxolimab. Low levels of normalized T-cell clonal expansion were also seen in some patients who did not respond. The antigen specificity of the peripheral T cells that underwent clonal expansion was not determined.

Genomic DNA was extracted from sorted cells for sequencing of the TCRbeta CDR3 region. The immunoSEQ Assay was used for sequencing of TCRbeta CDR3 regions. Not all clones reach the TCRdb copy of this immuneACCESS table, which keeps in-frame sequences only. Checked studies attribute under half of the gap to unresolved V genes and leave the rest unexplained. The sample contains approximately 19,000 clones, 60% to 85% of them found a single time. Roughly 15% of the sample comes from the top ten. Patients with autoimmune disease history or receiving systemic immunosuppression were excluded from the trial. Peripheral blood for TCR sequencing was drawn from every dose cohort at baseline, at cycle 4 day 1 and at cycle 7 day 1. The samples were taken from a phase I, first-in-human, multicenter, open-label dose-escalation trial of ivuxolimab. Adults with locally advanced or metastatic melanoma, renal cell carcinoma, hepatocellular carcinoma or head and neck squamous cell carcinoma were enrolled in the trial. CD4+ and CD8+ T cells were sorted separately from peripheral blood before TCR sequencing.

Inclusive of the bounding cysteine and phenylalanine, the CDR3 is 15 residues long. Just the 45-base CDR3 DNA is kept, in frame starting at base 1. V is cut back by 5 bases and J by 4 bases, with 6 bases in the junction unmatched. Sequences SGHTA (CDR1) and FQGTGA (CDR2) are obtained from the germline V gene. This receptor chain uses TRBV7-3 and TRBJ2-3; 10 of the junction bases match TRBD1. The sequence came from an adult with an advanced solid tumor such as melanoma, head and neck, liver or kidney cancer. The sequencing used CD4+ or CD8+ T cells sorted from blood, collected in a trial of the OX40 agonist ivuxolimab. CDR3 sequence: CASSLRGQGPDTQYF. The DNA sequence reads TGTGCCAGCAGCCTTCGGGGACAGGGGCCAGATACGCAGTATTTT.